Shown below are 5 T cell receptor beta chains from a single sample sequenced in a study of blood T cell repertoires in COVID-19. Sequencing was performed with immunoSEQ multiplex PCR; in TCRdb, only in-frame clones are kept and a portion is missing. Of 250,000 to 350,000 clones listed, around 90% were seen once; the top ten hold over 2%. Sequencing was done on a sample of peripheral blood. Receptors were obtained from a woman between 50 and 59 years old who had recovered from COVID-19.

This chain links TRBV7-2 with TRBJ2-1; TRBD2 matches 8 bases. The CDR3 is made up of 15 amino acids. Germline CDR1 and CDR2: SGHTA and FQGNSA. Unmatched junction bases numbered 11, after V lost 3 bases and J lost 10 bases. CDR3 loop: CASSFQIRGGMEQFF. In DNA form, the CDR3 reads TGTGCCAGCAGCTTTCAAATACGGGGGGGAATGGAGCAGTTCTTC.

This clone was found many times. J is TRBJ2-1 and V is TRBV2; 7 bases align to TRBD1. Germline V CDR1 and CDR2: SNHLY, FYNNEI. The CDR3 is 16 residues long. V trimming: 2 bases; J trimming: 2 bases; junction bases outside the gene matches: 6. CDR3 in amino acids: CASSEFRQGTYNEQFF. CDR3 nucleotide sequence: TGTGCCAGCAGTGAATTCCGACAGGGAACCTACAATGAGCAGTTCTTC.

The chain combines TRBV5-1 with TRBJ2-4; 7 nucleotides match TRBD2. Germline CDR1 reads SGHRS; CDR2 reads YFSETQ. The V gene end was trimmed by 1 base and the J gene end by 8 bases; junction bases not matched to a gene: 6. The CDR3 sequence is 14 residues long. The CDR3 sequence is CASSLLLARDIQYF. The CDR3 DNA sequence: TGCGCCAGCAGCTTGCTACTAGCGAGGGACATTCAGTACTTC.

V gene TRBV19 combines with J gene TRBJ2-4, with 9 bases lining up with TRBD1. This CDR3 region has 20 residues. CDR1 and CDR2 from the germline V gene are LNHDA and SQIVND (reference sequence). J gave up 0 bases and V 5 bases, and 17 bases lay outside the gene matches. In DNA form, the CDR3 reads TGTGCCAGTAGTTTTTCCGGGACAGGGAGGGGAGGACTAGCCAAAAACATTCAGTACTTC. As protein: CASSFSGTGRGGLAKNIQYF.

The gene calls are TRBV6-2 or TRBV6-3 and TRBJ1-2, with D uncertain. CDR3 length: 13 amino acids. Germline CDR1 and CDR2: MNHEY and SVGEGT. The V end was cut by 5 bases, the J end by 5 bases, with 12 bases between. CDR3 in DNA: TGTGCCAGCAGTATCTCGGGATGGTATGGCTACACCTTC. Encoded protein: CASSISGWYGYTF.